These 30 T cell receptor beta chains share one sample of origin, sequenced in a study of T-cell memory formation after mild COVID-19. TCRdb used MiXCR to reprocess the 5' RACE reads, holding one entry per CDR3 protein. The sample shows fewer than 450,000 distinct CDR3 sequences, approximately 24% of them seen only once. Material for sequencing was PBMCs or a T cell subset sorted from them (not recorded which). Every receptor here comes from an adult woman who had mild COVID-19 (a few samples of this study predate the infection). Cell type and time point are not known.

This clonotype was seen a handful of times. This sequence joins TRBV7-9 and TRBJ2-1; TRBD2 agrees at 9 bases. Germline lookup yields CDR1 SEHNR and CDR2 FQNEAQ (reference sequence). The V and J ends lost 6 bases and 6 bases, in that order; junction bases with no gene match: 9. This CDR3 region has 15 residues. CDR3 loop: CASRTPGLASNEQFF. The CDR3 DNA is TGTGCCAGCAGGACTCCGGGACTAGCTAGCAATGAGCAGTTCTTC.

The CDR3 is CASSLGSGGGNQPQHF. The CDR3 nucleotides are TGTGCCAGCAGCTTAGGATCTGGGGGAGGAAATCAGCCCCAGCATTTT. V usage is TRBV7-8 and J usage is TRBJ1-5; a possible D gene is TRBD1 (5 bases). CDR1 SGHVS and CDR2 FQNEAQ come from the germline V gene. Trimming left V 1 base short and J 4 bases short, with 14 bases between. This CDR3 comprises 16 residues.

J is TRBJ2-1 and V is TRBV24-1; no firm D call. CDR3 length equals 14 residues. CDR1 and CDR2 from the germline V gene are KGHDR and SFDVKD. The V and J ends lost 4 bases and 6 bases respectively, with 12 bases between them. CDR3 amino acids: CATSDRSAANEQFF. In DNA form, the CDR3 reads TGTGCCACCAGTGACCGTTCAGCTGCCAATGAGCAGTTCTTC.

There are a few counts of this clonotype. The chain couples TRBV18 to TRBJ1-2; 7 nucleotides agree with TRBD1. This CDR3 is 19 amino acids long. CDR1 is KGHSH and CDR2 is LQKENI in the germline V gene. V shed 2 bases and J 0 bases; nucleotides not matched to a gene: 15. CDR3 DNA sequence: TGTGCCAGCTCACCAGAAGCCGGGACAGTCCTCCTAGCTAACTATGGCTACACCTTC. It yields the protein CASSPEAGTVLLANYGYTF.

This clonotype showed up just a few times. The J gene is TRBJ2-5, the V gene TRBV12-3 or TRBV12-4; 10 bases line up with TRBD2. The CDR3 consists of 16 residues. V shed 5 bases, J shed 4 bases, and the junction held 10 bases outside the gene matches. The CDR3 bases are TGTGCCAGCAGTCCTTTAGCGGGAGGCTCGGGAGAGACCCAGTACTTC. Amino acids: CASSPLAGGSGETQYF.

This clonotype was picked up many times. The rearrangement uses TRBV12-3 or TRBV12-4 and TRBJ1-5; D is uncertain. The CDR3 has 13 residues. Trimming removed 0 bases from V and 3 bases from J, with 3 bases in between. The CDR3 DNA is TGTGCCAGCAGTTTAGCGTTCAATCAGCCCCAGCATTTT. Translating gives CASSLAFNQPQHF.

The chain links TRBV3-1 to TRBJ1-6, with D uncertain. Trimming removed 2 bases from V and 16 bases from J, with 15 bases in between. Germline V lookup: CDR1 LGHDT, CDR2 YNNKEL (reference sequence). The CDR3 is 13 residues long. The CDR3 loop is CASSQTLTGVLHF. The CDR3 bases are TGTGCCAGCAGCCAAACCCTAACCGGGGTACTCCACTTT.

This clonotype has more than one count but fewer than ten. The chain joins TRBV7-6 to TRBJ2-1, with 12 bases aligning to TRBD2. Germline V lookup: CDR1 SGHVS, CDR2 FNYEAQ. Losses at the gene ends were 7 bases for V and 12 bases for J; bases not matched to a gene: 10. There are 14 residues in the CDR3. The CDR3 coding sequence is TGTGCCAGCACCAGGACTAGCGGGAACGCCGGGCAGTTCTTC. Translation: CASTRTSGNAGQFF.

There are a few counts of this clonotype. The chain is built from TRBV6-2 or TRBV6-3 and TRBJ1-1; no clear D gene. The CDR3 totals 12 residues. Germline CDR1 is MNHEY and CDR2 is SVGEGT. V lost 3 bases and J 4 bases, leaving 6 bases between the germline ends. The CDR3 loop is CASSYGRTEAFF. The CDR3 nucleotides read TGTGCCAGCAGTTATGGACGCACTGAAGCTTTCTTT.

This clonotype was counted between two and nine times. The V gene is TRBV6-1, the J gene TRBJ2-7; no reliable D call. This CDR3 has 14 residues. Looked up from germline, CDR1 is MNHNS and CDR2 is SASEGT. The germline V and J ends were trimmed by 6 bases and 2 bases, with 14 bases remaining between them. CDR3 coding DNA: TGTGCCAGCAGCCAACCGGGCCGACCCTACGAGCAGTACTTC. The encoded protein is CASSQPGRPYEQYF.

This chain uses TRBV7-8 with TRBJ2-5, with D uncertain. The CDR3 is made up of 15 amino acids. The V end was cut by 1 base, the J end by 4 bases, with 13 bases between. The germline gives CDR1 SGHVS, CDR2 FQNEAQ. Written as DNA, the CDR3 is TGTGCCAGCAGCTTAGGACCGTCTTCGTCAGAGACCCAGTACTTC. This codes for CASSLGPSSSETQYF.

J is TRBJ1-5 and V is TRBV12-3 or TRBV12-4; D remains ambiguous. This CDR3 contains 13 residues. V gave up 7 bases and J gave up 2 bases, with 9 bases separating them. The CDR3 region has the DNA TGTGCCAGCACCCCGGGTCGCAATCAGCCCCAGCATTTT. Its translation is CASTPGRNQPQHF.

V usage is TRBV6-4 and J usage is TRBJ2-1; D remains unclear. Trimming took 1 base from V and 10 from J, leaving 11 bases between them. Germline CDR1 MRHNA, CDR2 SNTAGT. The CDR3 spans 13 residues. The CDR3 bases are TGTGCCAGCAGTGACTTACTGGCGCGGGAGCAGTTCTTC. Protein: CASSDLLAREQFF.

The chain carries TRBV19 and TRBJ1-5, with D perhaps TRBD1 (5 bases). Germline V gives CDR1 LNHDA, CDR2 SQIVND (reference sequence). This CDR3 region has 14 residues. V shed 3 bases and J shed 5 bases, with 11 bases lying between them. In DNA, the CDR3 is TGTGCCAGTAGTATGGTGTCAGGGCATCAGCCCCAGCATTTT. This encodes CASSMVSGHQPQHF.

The genes are TRBV5-1 and TRBJ2-1, with 13 bases aligning to TRBD2. The germline V gene encodes CDR1 SGHRS and CDR2 YFSETQ. The CDR3 has 15 amino acids. V dropped 0 bases and J dropped 10; count of bases not matched to a gene: 4. In DNA form, the CDR3 reads TGCGCCAGCAGCTTGGGAAGGGGACTAGCGGGAGAGCAGTTCTTC. Its protein is CASSLGRGLAGEQFF.

This chain joins TRBV4-2 and TRBJ1-2, with 10 nucleotides matching TRBD1. J gave up 5 bases and V 4 bases, and 7 bases lay outside the gene matches. The CDR3 spans 15 residues. CDR1 and CDR2 (germline): LGHNA, YNFKEQ. The CDR3 DNA follows: TGTGCCAGCAGCCCCGGGACAGGGGCTGTGTATGGCTACACCTTC. It encodes CASSPGTGAVYGYTF.

V is TRBV6-2 or TRBV6-3 and J is TRBJ1-1; D gene uncertain. Trimming left V 5 bases short and J 1 base short, with 8 bases between. Germline V gives CDR1 MNHEY, CDR2 SVGEGT. This CDR3 contains 13 residues. CDR3: CASSPTRNTEAFF. CDR3 coding DNA: TGTGCCAGCAGTCCTACAAGGAACACTGAAGCTTTCTTT.

This clonotype was counted only a few times. The V gene is TRBV12-3 or TRBV12-4, the J gene TRBJ2-1; TRBD1 might be the D (6 bases). Deletions cut 6 bases from V and 5 bases from J, with 20 bases between. The CDR3 is made up of 16 amino acids. The chain's CDR3 is CASRPRGMTVDNEQFF. CDR3 DNA: TGTGCCAGCAGACCAAGGGGGATGACAGTCGACAATGAGCAGTTCTTC.

The DNA for the CDR3 is TGTGCCAGCAGTTTAGGCCAAACCCTCTACGAGCAGTACTTC. It encodes CASSLGQTLYEQYF. This rearrangement joins TRBV12-3 or TRBV12-4 to TRBJ2-7; no firm D call. This CDR3 has 14 amino acids. V was clipped by 1 base and J by 3 bases, with 10 bases between them.

This rearrangement joins TRBV14 to TRBJ2-1; D call uncertain. The germline V gene has CDR1 SGHDN and CDR2 FVKESK. The CDR3 loop spans 14 amino acids. Trimming took 8 bases from V and 0 from J, leaving 11 bases between them. This chain's CDR3 is CASAPRGSYNEQFF. CDR3 in DNA: TGTGCCAGCGCCCCTCGCGGCTCCTACAATGAGCAGTTCTTC. The full variable domain, in which reference TRBV14 and TRBJ2-1 provide the parts outside the CDR3, is EAGVTQFPSHSVIEKGQTVTLRCDPISGHDNLYWYRRVMGKEIKFLLHFVKESKQDESGMPNNRFLAERTGGTYSTLKVQPAELEDSGVYFCASAPRGSYNEQFFGPGTRLTVL.

The CDR3 nucleotides are TGTGCCAGCAGCTTAGGGACAGGGGGCGCGAAAGGGGCCAACGTCCTGACTTTC. Protein product: CASSLGTGGAKGANVLTF. The rearrangement links TRBV11-1 to TRBJ2-6; 11 bases align to TRBD1. In germline, CDR1 is SGHAT, CDR2 FQDESV (reference sequence). J gave up 4 bases and V 1 base, and 6 bases lay outside the gene matches. The CDR3 contains 18 residues. The full variable domain, its missing parts supplied by reference TRBV11-1 and TRBJ2-6, is EAEVAQSPRYKITEKSQAVAFWCDPISGHATLYWYRQILGQGPELLVQFQDESVVDDSQLPKDRFSAERLKGVDSTLKIQPAELGDSAMYLCASSLGTGGAKGANVLTFGAGSRLTVL.

This clonotype was found a few times. This chain links TRBV15 with TRBJ2-3; 9 nucleotides match TRBD2. V lost 6 bases, J lost 2 bases, and 3 bases stayed unmatched. From germline, CDR1 is LNHNV and CDR2 YYDKDF (reference sequence). This CDR3 contains 14 residues. CDR3: CATRTSGATDTQYF. CDR3 bases: TGTGCCACCAGGACTAGCGGAGCCACAGATACGCAGTATTTT. The full variable domain, its missing parts supplied by reference TRBV15 and TRBJ2-3, is DAMVIQNPRYQVTQFGKPVTLSCSQTLNHNVMYWYQQKSSQAPKLLFHYYDKDFNNEADTPDNFQSRRPNTSFCFLDIRSPGLGDTAMYLCATRTSGATDTQYFGPGTRLTVL.

The V and J genes are TRBV6-1 and TRBJ1-6, with D maybe TRBD1 (5 bases). The CDR3 runs to 14 residues. Germline loops: CDR1 MNHNS, CDR2 SASEGT. Trimming removed 8 bases from V and 9 bases from J, with 17 bases in between. In DNA, the CDR3 is TGTGCCAGCGATGGACACGGAGGTGGTTCACCCCTCCACTTT. Translated: CASDGHGGGSPLHF.

This clonotype has just a few counts. The chain is built from TRBV5-1 and TRBJ1-1; D unresolved. V was clipped by 3 bases and J by 1 base, with 16 bases between them. From germline, CDR1 is SGHRS and CDR2 YFSETQ. The CDR3 is made up of 16 amino acids. The CDR3: CASSWGGLMRNTEAFF. The CDR3 bases are TGCGCCAGCAGCTGGGGTGGGTTGATGAGGAACACTGAAGCTTTCTTT.

This sequence joins TRBV6-2 or TRBV6-3 and TRBJ1-5, with unresolved D. CDR3 length equals 12 residues. CDR1 is MNHEY and CDR2 is SVGEGT in the germline V gene. V lost 0 bases to trimming and J lost 7 bases, with 4 bases between them. CDR3 DNA sequence: TGTGCCAGCAGTTACTCCGTACAGCCCCAGCATTTT. Its translation is CASSYSVQPQHF.

This rearrangement joins TRBV7-9 to TRBJ2-5, with 11 bases fitting TRBD2. Germline CDR1 is SEHNR and CDR2 is FQNEAQ (reference sequence). This CDR3 has 16 amino acids. The V segment lost 8 bases and the J segment 2 bases; nucleotides outside the gene matches: 10. The CDR3 reads CASGLSGRAVQETQYF. DNA of the CDR3: TGTGCCAGCGGTCTTAGCGGGAGGGCCGTTCAAGAGACCCAGTACTTC.

The chain is built from TRBV12-3 or TRBV12-4 and TRBJ1-4; 7 nucleotides match TRBD1. CDR3 size: 14 residues. J was trimmed by 8 bases and V by 6 bases; bases with no gene match: 9. The CDR3 loop reads CASRQGPSGEKLFF. DNA of the CDR3: TGTGCCAGCAGACAGGGGCCCAGTGGAGAAAAACTGTTTTTT.

This clonotype appeared a single time. This rearrangement joins TRBV18 to TRBJ2-1; TRBD2 matches 10 bases. Germline trimming cut 0 bases from V and 2 bases from J; bases unmatched to any gene: 1. The CDR3 consists of 16 residues. Per the germline V gene, CDR1 is KGHSH and CDR2 is LQKENI. CDR3 loop: CASSPPSGRPYNEQFF. CDR3 in DNA: TGTGCCAGCTCACCACCTAGCGGGAGGCCCTACAATGAGCAGTTCTTC.

The V call is TRBV5-1, the J call TRBJ2-7; TRBD2 agrees at 8 bases. In germline, CDR1 is SGHRS, CDR2 YFSETQ. The CDR3 is 14 amino acids. J lost 3 bases, V lost 4 bases, and 6 bases had no gene match. The CDR3 nucleotides are TGCGCCAGCAGCCCGGGACTAGGTTACTACGAGCAGTACTTC. Amino acids: CASSPGLGYYEQYF.

There are a few counts of this clonotype. The chain employs TRBV3-1 and TRBJ2-3; 15 bases are shared with TRBD2. The CDR3 length is 17 residues. In germline, CDR1 is LGHDT, CDR2 YNNKEL (reference sequence). J lost 6 bases, V lost 0 bases, and 4 bases had no gene match. CDR3 in DNA: TGTGCCAGCAGCCAAGAGCGCGGGACTAGCGGGAGGGATACGCAGTATTTT. It specifies CASSQERGTSGRDTQYF.